Listed below are T cell receptor beta chains from one sample, sequenced in a study of blood T cells in healthy people across ages. TCRdb independently ran MiXCR on the 5' RACE reads; one entry per CDR3 protein. In the table there are fewer than 1,000,000 distinct CDR3 sequences, under 45% of which are singletons. Sample: blood. The receptors here all came from a man in his 60s in good health. The CDR3 runs from the conserved cysteine through the conserved F or W. D genes are given only for firm matches. Some rows have no size entry. The others give once, few or many, or a class for an expanded clone.

CDR3	DNA	length	D	J	V	size
CASSQDPILPGTISGNTIYF	TGCGCCAGCAGCCAAGATCCTATCCTGCCAGGGACTATCTCTGGAAACACCATATATTTT	20	NA	TRBJ1-3	TRBV4-3	NA
CASSVGLVRDEQYF	TGTGCCAGCAGCGTAGGACTAGTCAGGGATGAGCAGTACTTC	14	NA	TRBJ2-5	TRBV9	NA
CASSSIWGLAEQYF	TGTGCCAGCAGCTCGATATGGGGACTAGCCGAGCAGTACTTC	14	TRBD2	TRBJ2-7	TRBV7-2	few
CSVPRGGYYEQYF	TGCAGTGTCCCCCGCGGGGGCTACTACGAGCAGTACTTC	13	NA	TRBJ2-7	TRBV20-1	once
CASSLSGQGTLGNQPQHF	TGTGCCAGCAGCTTGTCGGGACAGGGGACATTGGGCAATCAGCCCCAGCATTTT	18	TRBD1	TRBJ1-5	TRBV5-6	NA
CASSLSPAGGPQETQYF	TGTGCCAGCAGCTTATCCCCAGCGGGGGGGCCTCAGGAGACCCAGTACTTC	17	TRBD2	TRBJ2-5	TRBV7-6	NA
CAISEGWGSEQFF	TGTGCCATCAGTGAGGGCTGGGGGAGTGAGCAGTTCTTC	13	NA	TRBJ2-1	TRBV10-3	NA
CASSLVPTLGELFF	TGTGCCAGCAGCTTAGTTCCTACACTCGGGGAGCTGTTTTTT	14	NA	TRBJ2-2	TRBV7-2	NA
CASSQERVLETQYF	TGCGCCAGCAGCCAAGAACGGGTTTTAGAGACCCAGTACTTC	14	NA	TRBJ2-5	TRBV4-1	NA
CASSQEVGDTEAFF	TGTGCCAGCAGCCAAGAGGTGGGGGACACTGAAGCTTTCTTT	14	NA	TRBJ1-1	TRBV3-1	NA
CASTQWTGVYEQYF	TGCGCCAGCACCCAATGGACAGGGGTCTACGAGCAGTACTTC	14	TRBD1	TRBJ2-7	TRBV10-2	once
CASSQQIRDSYNEQFF	TGTGCCAGCAGCCAACAAATCCGGGACAGCTACAATGAGCAGTTCTTC	16	TRBD1	TRBJ2-1	TRBV3-1	NA
CASSPGRGGLDTQYF	TGTGCCAGCAGCCCAGGGCGGGGGGGCCTGGATACGCAGTATTTT	15	TRBD2	TRBJ2-3	TRBV6-1	NA
CSARDSAVKDEKLFF	TGCAGTGCTAGAGATTCGGCAGTTAAAGATGAAAAACTGTTTTTT	15	NA	TRBJ1-4	TRBV20-1	NA
CASSLGTPSKAQYF	TGTGCCAGCAGCTTGGGGACTCCGAGCAAGGCCCAGTACTTC	14	NA	TRBJ2-5	TRBV7-9	few
CASSRQGAFMNTEAFF	TGTGCCAGCAGTCGACAGGGGGCCTTTATGAACACTGAAGCTTTCTTT	16	TRBD1	TRBJ1-1	TRBV12-3/TRBV12-4	NA
CASSLGVTSSYNEQFF	TGTGCCAGCAGCTTAGGAGTAACAAGCTCCTACAATGAGCAGTTCTTC	16	NA	TRBJ2-1	TRBV11-2	NA
CASSFSLAAYEQYF	TGTGCCAGCAGTTTCTCACTAGCGGCATACGAGCAGTACTTC	14	TRBD2	TRBJ2-7	TRBV12-3/TRBV12-4	NA
CASSETGLNQPQHF	TGTGCCAGCAGTGAGACAGGGCTCAATCAGCCCCAGCATTTT	14	TRBD1	TRBJ1-5	TRBV25-1	NA
CSASPSGTDTQYF	TGCAGTGCTAGCCCTAGCGGCACAGATACGCAGTATTTT	13	NA	TRBJ2-3	TRBV20-1	NA
CASSLVGQGRLSYNEQFF	TGTGCCAGCAGCTTGGTGGGACAGGGGCGCCTCTCCTACAATGAGCAGTTCTTC	18	TRBD1	TRBJ2-1	TRBV5-5	NA
CASSADSANYGYTF	TGTGCCAGCAGCGCAGACAGTGCTAACTATGGCTACACCTTC	14	NA	TRBJ1-2	TRBV9	NA
CASSFGGFDQPQHF	TGCGCCAGCAGCTTCGGCGGCTTCGATCAGCCCCAGCATTTT	14	NA	TRBJ1-5	TRBV5-1	once
CASRTDRAANLPQHF	TGTGCCAGCAGGACGGACAGGGCGGCCAATCTGCCCCAGCATTTT	15	TRBD1	TRBJ1-5	TRBV12-3/TRBV12-4	NA
CASSSRQGGGNIQYF	TGTGCCAGCAGTTCTAGACAGGGGGGAGGAAACATTCAGTACTTC	15	TRBD1	TRBJ2-4	TRBV28	NA
CASSLGGGTEAFF	TGTGCCAGCAGCTTAGGGGGGGGGACTGAAGCTTTCTTT	13	NA	TRBJ1-1	TRBV7-8	many
CASGRGYQPQHF	TGTGCCAGCGGAAGAGGCTATCAGCCCCAGCATTTT	12	NA	TRBJ1-5	TRBV27	once